This T cell receptor (beta chain) was obtained from a study of T cell responses to AZD1222 COVID-19 vaccine. Study results and caveats: The number of AZD1222 recipients seropositive at baseline was only five or six. Unmutated regions of variants are reportedly targeted by nearly half of spike-specific TCRs. Distributed over spike, vaccine-associated CD4 TCRs predominated at 160-218 and 743-854.

In regard to this clone: Its cognate antigen is unknown.

Pooled in the analysis were second doses at about 4 or about 12 weeks. Libraries were prepared by immunoSEQ multiplex PCR; TCRdb keeps only in-frame clonotypes and omits some of them. The sample includes 90,000 to 100,000 clones, about 88% of them seen just once. CDR1 is SGHAT, CDR2 FQNNGV, per germline. This CDR3 has 14 residues. The V and J ends lost 1 base and 5 bases, in that order; junction bases with no gene match: 5. The TCR was taken from an adult who received the AZD1222 COVID-19 vaccine. The sample was peripheral blood, taken 28 days after the second AZD1222 dose. The gene calls are TRBV11-2 and TRBJ2-7; TRBD1 matches at 7 bases. Written as DNA, the CDR3 is TGTGCCAGCAGCTTAGTACAGGGGCAACACGAGCAGTACTTC. Its protein product is CASSLVQGQHEQYF.